The sequence of this TCR beta chain was determined in a study of blood T cell repertoires in COVID-19. Turning to the study itself: Specimens from acute and convalescent COVID-19 originated in the United States, Italy and Spain.

Germline V CDR1 and CDR2: MNHEY, SVGEGT. The V segment lost 2 bases and the J segment 7 bases; nucleotides outside the gene matches: 8. The CDR3 runs to 15 residues. The table came from immunoSEQ multiplex PCR; TCRdb's copy has only in-frame clones and leaves some out. The sample yields approximately 460,000 clones, 89% seen once. This TCR came from a young man with COVID-19, enrolled during active disease. The V call is TRBV6-2 or TRBV6-3, the J call TRBJ1-2, with 9 nucleotides matching TRBD1. Sequenced input: peripheral blood. CDR3: CASSYQHRGLTGYTF. DNA of the CDR3: TGTGCCAGCAGTTACCAGCACAGGGGGCTTACTGGCTACACCTTC.